This TCR beta chain was observed in a study of blood T cell repertoires in COVID-19. Study summary: Material from acute and convalescent COVID-19 was sourced from the United States, Italy and Spain. PBMCs, B-cell-depleted T cells, or T cells provided the cDNA or gDNA that made up the material.

Authors' processing steps: Cell counts per sample came from amplifying reference gene primers. The protocol was immunoSEQ multiplex PCR, while the TCRdb copy is restricted to in-frame clones and leaves out a portion. V, J and clone size were drawn from that table, and D and trimming were deduced from the DNA. Of roughly 220,000 clones listed, over 75% are singletons. The CDR3 contains 15 residues. Trimming at V came to 5 bases and at J to 1 base, leaving 5 bases not matched to a gene. Germline loops: CDR1 MNHEY, CDR2 SVGAGI. The J gene is TRBJ2-1, the V gene TRBV6-5, with TRBD1 identical over 7 bases. The receptor was isolated from a man aged 80 or over with acute or convalescent COVID-19. The sequencing input was peripheral blood. Here the CDR3 DNA reads TGTGCCAGCAGTCTTCGACAGGGTTCCTACAATGAGCAGTTCTTC. Encoded protein: CASSLRQGSYNEQFF.